This T cell receptor beta chain was obtained from a study of CD8 T cells in ankylosing spondylitis. Libraries for TCR beta were made by quantitative 5'-RACE with molecular barcodes. MiXCR, applied by TCRdb to the 5' RACE reads, yields one record per CDR3 protein. The sample has 650,000 to 800,000 distinct CDR3 sequences, 15% to 20% seen once. A word on this clonotype: Its specificity is unknown.

V lost 2 bases to trimming and J lost 2 bases, with 15 bases between them. Germline V lookup: CDR1 LGHNA, CDR2 YNFKEQ. The CDR3 is made up of 16 amino acids. Study-level results: What seemed typical of ankylosing spondylitis blood was a TCR beta motif built from eight highly homologous variants. Past research had described some motif variants in reactive arthritis synovial fluid and blood. Disease-linked clones proved CD8+ and comparatively uncommon in peripheral blood.

The origin of this receptor is a male donor with ankylosing spondylitis. Sequencing was performed on blood, either unsorted or a sorted T cell fraction (not recorded which). The chain links TRBV4-2 to TRBJ1-2, with D tentatively TRBD1 (6 bases). CDR3 amino acids: CASSQSVTDRNYGYTF. The CDR3 nucleotides are TGTGCCAGCAGCCAATCAGTCACGGACAGAAACTATGGCTACACCTTC.